This T cell receptor beta chain was retrieved from a study of glioma-infiltrating T cells. Findings and limits, study-wide: Tissue-blood divergence was below expectation in non-neoplastic patients, above in gliomas. Tissue and blood shared very few CDR3 sequences.

Amplification of TCR alpha and beta CDR3 regions from RNA used iRepertoire nested multiplex PCR. Tissue mRNA or PBMC total RNA, 100-400 ng, went into one-step reverse transcription and amplification. TCRdb re-called the multiplex PCR reads through MiXCR, storing one row per CDR3 protein. The sample contains approximately 100,000 distinct CDR3 sequences, roughly 30% of which appear only once. The CDR3 covers 12 residues. Per the germline V gene, CDR1 is LNHDA and CDR2 is SQIVND (reference sequence). V was cut by 3 bases and J by 5 bases, with 7 bases left in between. In its sample, this clonotype was seen a few times. What it recognizes is unknown.

This receptor was taken from a human donor with low-grade glioma or glioblastoma, undergoing nonglioma brain surgery, or in good health (not recorded which). The sample was glioma tissue, nonneoplastic brain tissue, or PBMCs (not recorded which). The chain uses TRBV19 and TRBJ1-2, with no clear D. The CDR3 region has the DNA TGTGCCAGTAGTATCTGGAGTTATGGCTACACCTTC. Encoded protein: CASSIWSYGYTF. Full variable domain (rest looked up from reference TRBV19 and TRBJ1-2): DGGITQSPKYLFRKEGQNVTLSCEQNLNHDAMYWYRQDPGQGLRLIYYSQIVNDFQKGDIAEGYSVSREKKESFPLTVTSAQKNPTAFYLCASSIWSYGYTFGSGTRLTVV.